The 27 T cell receptor beta chains in this list originate from one sample, sequenced in a study of blood T cells in healthy people across ages. Primers used in a second PCR of roughly 6 to 12 cycles were a sample-barcoded 5' primer and a J-beta primer mix. TCRdb analysed the 5' RACE reads with MiXCR anew, one entry per CDR3 protein. The sample has roughly 800,000 distinct CDR3 sequences, 36% seen once. The sample was blood. All receptors derive from a young man in good health.

This chain connects TRBV13 to TRBJ1-2; a possible D gene is TRBD1 (6 bases). CDR3 length: 15 residues. Trimming pared 1 base from V and 4 bases from J, leaving 13 bases between. Per the germline V gene, CDR1 is PRHDT and CDR2 is FYEKMQ (reference sequence). For the CDR3, the DNA is TGTGCCAGCAGCTTAGATCGGGGGGCAGTCTATGGCTACACCTTC. As protein: CASSLDRGAVYGYTF. The full variable domain, with the rest looked up from reference TRBV13 and TRBJ1-2, is AAGVIQSPRHLIKEKRETATLKCYPIPRHDTVYWYQQGPGQDPQFLISFYEKMQSDKGSIPDRFSAQQFSDYHSELNMSSLELGDSALYFCASSLDRGAVYGYTFGSGTRLTVV.

This clonotype came up a few times. The chain combines TRBV7-9 with TRBJ1-6; D gene uncertain. This CDR3 is 13 amino acids long. In germline, CDR1 is SEHNR, CDR2 FQNEAQ (reference sequence). Trimming left V 5 bases short and J 3 bases short, with 5 bases between. The CDR3 nucleotides are TGTGCCAGCAGCATTAACTATAATTCACCCCTCCACTTT. This sequence encodes CASSINYNSPLHF.

The chain combines TRBV7-2 with TRBJ1-3; D is undetermined. This CDR3 has 14 residues. Trimming removed 5 bases from V and 4 bases from J, with 12 bases in between. The V gene's germline CDR1 is SGHTA and CDR2 FQGNSA. The CDR3 bases are TGTGCCAGCAGCCCTCTCGGAGAGGGAAACACCATATATTTT. This encodes CASSPLGEGNTIYF.

In its sample, this clonotype was seen a few times. V is TRBV12-3 or TRBV12-4 and J is TRBJ1-1, with a possible D match to TRBD1 (5 bases). This CDR3 comprises 14 residues. Between the trimmed V and J ends, which lost 3 bases and 4 bases, there was a span of 12 bases. CDR3 residues: CASSFVGGGTEAFF. The DNA of the CDR3 is TGTGCCAGCAGTTTCGTCGGGGGTGGCACTGAAGCTTTCTTT.

With regard to this clonotype: Sequence at one end of the junction differs from germline and may be a read error. The chain has TRBV6-5 and TRBJ2-1, with 9 bases matching TRBD2. Germline values: CDR1 MNHEY, CDR2 SVGAGI. The CDR3 has 17 residues. CDR3 DNA: TGTGCCAGCAGTTACTCGATAGCGGGGGCGATAGGAAATGAGCTGTTCTTC. Its translation is CASSYSIAGAIGNELFF.

The chain is built from TRBV27 and TRBJ1-4; 7 nucleotides align to TRBD1. V shed 4 bases, J shed 7 bases, and the junction held 12 bases outside the gene matches. Germline CDR1 and CDR2: MNHEY and SMNVEV (reference sequence). This CDR3 has 16 amino acids. The CDR3 DNA is TGTGCCAGCAGTTCCACTACAGGGGAGAGGGGTGAAAAACTGTTTTTT. Translation: CASSSTTGERGEKLFF.

In this sample, this clonotype turned up a few times. The gene calls are TRBV28 and TRBJ2-7; 8 bases fit TRBD1. From germline, CDR1 is MDHEN and CDR2 SYDVKM. Trimming cost V 5 bases and J 3 bases; bases outside gene matches: 12. This CDR3 is 16 amino acids long. The CDR3 reads CASSRVAGQANYEQYF. In DNA form, the CDR3 reads TGTGCCAGCAGTCGCGTCGCGGGACAGGCCAACTACGAGCAGTACTTC.

V gene TRBV5-1 combines with J gene TRBJ2-2; TRBD1 aligns across 9 bases. The CDR3 totals 17 residues. The V gene end was trimmed by 0 bases and the J gene end by 4 bases; junction bases not matched to a gene: 7. The germline gives CDR1 SGHRS, CDR2 YFSETQ. CDR3 protein: CASSLARDRVATGELFF. The CDR3 nucleotides read TGCGCCAGCAGCTTGGCCCGGGACAGGGTAGCCACCGGGGAGCTGTTTTTT. Full variable domain (remainder filled in from reference TRBV5-1 and TRBJ2-2): KAGVTQTPRYLIKTRGQQVTLSCSPISGHRSVSWYQQTPGQGLQFLFEYFSETQRNKGNFPGRFSGRQFSNSRSEMNVSTLELGDSALYLCASSLARDRVATGELFFGEGSRLTVL.

The table lists this clonotype with a few counts. This chain connects TRBV14 to TRBJ1-4; D unclear. The germline gives CDR1 SGHDN, CDR2 FVKESK. V dropped 1 base and J dropped 4 bases, with 16 bases sitting between them. The CDR3 runs 17 residues. CDR3 bases: TGTGCCAGCAGCCAAGGCTCGGTTCTTTCGGGTAATGAAAAACTGTTTTTT. Translation: CASSQGSVLSGNEKLFF.

This clonotype came up a few times. The chain links TRBV5-1 to TRBJ1-1, with 11 bases identical to TRBD1. J gave up 4 bases and V 0 bases, and 2 bases lay outside the gene matches. From germline, CDR1 is SGHRS and CDR2 YFSETQ. This CDR3 is built from 15 residues. Written as DNA, the CDR3 is TGCGCCAGCAGCTTGGATGGGACAGGGGGCACTGAAGCTTTCTTT. Its translation: CASSLDGTGGTEAFF.

This clonotype appeared a few times. J is TRBJ2-5 and V is TRBV11-2; no definite D call. Germline V gene data show CDR1 as SGHAT and CDR2 as FQNNGV. The CDR3 totals 15 residues. The V end was cut by 0 bases, the J end by 1 base, with 9 bases between. CDR3 residues: CASSLDLTPQETQYF. The DNA of the CDR3 is TGTGCCAGCAGCTTAGATCTGACTCCCCAAGAGACCCAGTACTTC.

This clonotype was observed a few times. The chain couples TRBV20-1 to TRBJ2-5, with 8 bases fitting TRBD1. The trim removed 6 bases at V and 5 bases at J, leaving 20 bases unmatched. CDR1 is DFQATT, CDR2 SNEGSKA, per germline (reference sequence). This CDR3 contains 17 residues. The chain's CDR3 is CSAGAGTGEILRETQYF. CDR3 coding DNA: TGCAGTGCCGGTGCCGGGACAGGAGAGATTCTCCGGGAGACCCAGTACTTC.

CDR3 DNA: TGTGCCAGCAGCCAGATACTAGCAAACAATGAGCAGTACTTC. Its protein product is CASSQILANNEQYF. V and J are TRBV14 and TRBJ2-1; possible D gene TRBD2, 6 bases. The J call may be mistaken, given a closer DNA end match to TRBJ2-7. Germline CDR1 is SGHDN and CDR2 is FVKESK. The CDR3 is 14 residues long.

The CDR3 bases are TGTGCCAGCAGTTACTCGAGGCGGGGCGCCTCCTACAATGAGCAGTACTTC. Protein: CASSYSRRGASYNEQYF. The chain recombines TRBV6-2 or TRBV6-3 with TRBJ2-1; perhaps TRBD2 as D (6 bases). The J call could be wrong; TRBJ2-7 is a better fit for the DNA end. The germline gives CDR1 MNHEY, CDR2 SVGEGT. This CDR3 region has 17 residues.

Remarks on this clonotype: This may arise from a read error, as a much more abundant clone is one base away. The rearrangement uses TRBV12-3 or TRBV12-4 and TRBJ1-2, with D uncertain. V gave up 3 bases and J gave up 7 bases, with 15 bases separating them. The CDR3 totals 14 residues. The CDR3 spells CASSLVPDGAGYTF. CDR3 DNA sequence: TGTGCCAGCAGTTTGGTGCCGGACGGCGCTGGCTACACCTTC.

The DNA for the CDR3 is TGTGCCTGGAGTGTGGGCAGTCGCGAGTCACCCCTCCACTTT. It encodes CAWSVGSRESPLHF. The rearrangement joins TRBV30 to TRBJ1-6; D is uncertain. Between the trimmed V and J ends, which lost 0 bases and 10 bases, there was a span of 13 bases. Per germline, CDR1 GTSNPN and CDR2 SVGIG (reference sequence). This CDR3 is 14 amino acids long.

A remark on this clonotype: A much larger clonotype is one base distant, so this may be a read error. This chain joins TRBV4-1 and TRBJ2-1, with no clear D. The CDR3 length is 15 residues. The V gene's germline CDR1 is MGHRA and CDR2 YSYEKL. In nucleotides, the CDR3 is TGCGCCGGCAGCCAAGAGATATATCCCTACAATGAGCAGTTCTTC. Its protein is CAGSQEIYPYNEQFF.

This clonotype occurred a few times. This chain uses TRBV5-5 with TRBJ2-7; D gene ambiguous. V lost 4 bases, J lost 0 bases, and 5 bases lay in between. The CDR3 consists of 12 residues. The V gene's germline CDR1 is SGHKS and CDR2 YYEKEE (reference sequence). CDR3 protein: CASSHNSYEQYF. The CDR3 bases are TGTGCCAGCAGCCATAACTCCTACGAGCAGTACTTC.

This clonotype appeared many times. This chain uses TRBV5-6 with TRBJ1-5, with TRBD1 matching 7 bases. V was clipped by 1 base and J by 4 bases; unmatched bases: 2. This CDR3 is built from 14 residues. Germline V gene data show CDR1 as SGHDT and CDR2 as YYEEEE. DNA of the CDR3: TGTGCCAGCAGCTTGTACAGGGGTAATCAGCCCCAGCATTTT. Protein product: CASSLYRGNQPQHF.

V and J are TRBV5-1 and TRBJ2-1; possibly TRBD1 or TRBD2 for D (6 bases each). The ends were cut back, 0 bases at V and 4 bases at J, with 14 bases in the middle. CDR3 length: 16 amino acids. Germline V gene data show CDR1 as SGHRS and CDR2 as YFSETQ. This CDR3 is CASSLDPGAPYNEQFF. The CDR3 nucleotides read TGCGCCAGCAGCTTGGATCCGGGGGCGCCTTACAATGAGCAGTTCTTC.

This clonotype occurred a few times. This chain joins TRBV7-9 and TRBJ2-1, with D perhaps assigned TRBD1 or TRBD2 (5 bases each). Trimming took 3 bases from V and 3 from J, leaving 12 bases between them. This CDR3 contains 15 residues. Germline lookup yields CDR1 SEHNR and CDR2 FQNEAQ (reference sequence). CDR3 sequence: CASSFRDGVYNEQFF. The CDR3 region has the DNA TGTGCCAGCAGCTTTAGGGACGGAGTCTACAATGAGCAGTTCTTC.

This clonotype has more than one count but fewer than ten. The V call is TRBV27, the J call TRBJ2-3, with a tentative D call TRBD2 (6 bases). Trimming cost V 2 bases and J 3 bases, with 12 bases left between them. CDR1 and CDR2 (germline): MNHEY, SMNVEV (reference sequence). The CDR3 has 15 amino acids. The CDR3 is CASSLRGSYTDTQYF. DNA for the CDR3: TGTGCCAGCAGTTTACGGGGGTCCTATACAGATACGCAGTATTTT.

In its sample, this clonotype was seen a few times. The chain is built from TRBV20-1 and TRBJ2-4; TRBD1 aligns across 11 bases. The CDR3 covers 14 residues. Trimming removed 6 bases from V and 1 base from J; junction bases left unmatched: 2. Germline V lookup: CDR1 DFQATT, CDR2 SNEGSKA (reference sequence). As DNA, the CDR3 is TGCAGTGCCTGGGACAGGGGGGCCAAAAACATTCAGTACTTC. As protein: CSAWDRGAKNIQYF.

This clonotype has a single count. A much bigger clone sits one base away, suggesting this may be a read error. The chain carries TRBV20-1 and TRBJ2-5; no clear D. The germline CDR1 and CDR2 sequences are DFQATT and SNEGSKA (reference sequence). Trimming cost V 0 bases and J 0 bases, with 14 bases left between them. The CDR3 loop spans 16 amino acids. CDR3 sequence: CSARDWKRGNQETQYF. The CDR3 DNA reads as TGCAGTGCTAGAGATTGGAAACGAGGAAACCAAGAGACCCAGTACTTC.

The chain uses TRBV18 and TRBJ2-2; 10 bases agree with TRBD2. Germline assignment: CDR1 KGHSH and CDR2 LQKENI. The CDR3 has 16 residues. The trim removed 4 bases at V and 1 base at J, leaving 3 bases unmatched. CDR3 protein: CASSRLAGENTGELFF. The CDR3 nucleotides are TGTGCCAGCTCACGCCTAGCGGGGGAGAACACCGGGGAGCTGTTTTTT.

The genes are TRBV5-1 and TRBJ2-5, with D maybe TRBD1 (5 bases). V lost 0 bases to trimming and J lost 3 bases, with 12 bases between them. Per the germline V gene, CDR1 is SGHRS and CDR2 is YFSETQ. The CDR3 spans 15 residues. DNA of the CDR3: TGCGCCAGCAGCTTGGCCTGGACATACGAAGAGACCCAGTACTTC. It encodes CASSLAWTYEETQYF.

The gene calls are TRBV12-3 or TRBV12-4 and TRBJ1-1, with 7 bases matching TRBD1. The CDR3 totals 14 residues. V shed 5 bases and J 5 bases; nucleotides not matched to a gene: 8. Here the CDR3 reads CASSPGQDWTEAFF. CDR3 coding DNA: TGTGCCAGCAGTCCCGGACAGGATTGGACTGAAGCTTTCTTT.